This T cell receptor beta chain appears in the sequencing data of a study of blood T cell repertoires in COVID-19. Study-wide background: Sites in the United States, Italy and Spain provided acute and convalescent COVID-19 samples.

The data were produced by immunoSEQ multiplex PCR, yet TCRdb's version contains in-frame clones alone and is incomplete. The profile shows about 120,000 clones, less than 85% of them singletons. This clone was recorded only once. Looked up from germline, CDR1 is LGHNA and CDR2 is YNFKEQ. Between the trimmed V and J ends, which lost 3 bases and 0 bases, there was a span of 22 bases. The length of the CDR3 is 19 residues. The chain has TRBV4-2 and TRBJ2-3; TRBD2 is a possible D gene (6 bases). The source material was peripheral blood. The TCR comes from a woman of 80 years or more with acute or convalescent COVID-19. CDR3 in DNA: TGTGCCAGCAGCCACCAACACCGGGGCGGGATAACTAGCACAGATACGCAGTATTTT. Its translation is CASSHQHRGGITSTDTQYF.